This TCR beta chain was captured in a study of T cell changes during pregnancy in multiple sclerosis. Repertoires were generated with immunoSEQ multiplex PCR, while TCRdb's copy carries only in-frame clones and drops some. The sample records over 40,000 clones, 88% being singletons. Germline loops: CDR1 LGHNA, CDR2 YNFKEQ. The junction had 3 bases not matched to a gene; V was cut back by 0 bases and J by 5 bases. The CDR3 sequence is 16 residues long. This chain uses TRBV4-2 with TRBJ2-1; 11 bases agree with TRBD2. The clonotype comes from a female donor in good health, enrolled as a control in a pregnancy study. Sample: peripheral blood, taken in the first trimester of pregnancy. The CDR3 loop reads CASSQDSSGGHNEQFF. CDR3 nucleotides: TGTGCCAGCAGCCAAGACTCTAGCGGGGGGCACAATGAGCAGTTCTTC.